This entry lists 11 T cell receptor beta chains sequenced from one sample in a study of T cells in Graves' hyperthyroidism and ophthalmopathy. Amplification of TCR beta CDR3 regions was performed using RNA transcripts as template. The TCR CDR3 was amplified in a first-round RT-PCR using the HTBI primer set. One entry per CDR3 protein results from TCRdb running MiXCR on the multiplex PCR reads. The table has over 450,000 distinct CDR3 sequences, approximately 15% seen once; the top ten hold around 17%. The sequencing input was blood. Every receptor here comes from a woman under 30 with Graves' hyperthyroidism.

The chain uses TRBV19 and TRBJ1-2; unclear D gene. From germline, CDR1 is LNHDA and CDR2 SQIVND (reference sequence). Trimming cost V 5 bases and J 4 bases, with 20 bases left between them. The CDR3 has 16 amino acids. CDR3 sequence reads: CASSRGAEISGYGYTF. CDR3 in DNA: TGTGCCAGTAGTCGAGGCGCGGAAATCTCAGGCTATGGCTACACCTTC.

This clonotype has just a few counts. The chain uses TRBV29-1 and TRBJ1-4; a possible D gene is TRBD1 (5 bases). Germline CDR1 and CDR2: SQVTM and ANQGSEA. The CDR3 loop spans 16 amino acids. V dropped 3 bases and J dropped 6 bases, with 20 bases sitting between them. CDR3 amino acids: CSVDTGFSGVDEKLFF. CDR3 bases: TGCAGCGTTGACACGGGGTTCTCGGGGGTTGATGAAAAACTGTTTTTT.

This clonotype was counted many times. The J gene is TRBJ2-1, the V gene TRBV6-2 or TRBV6-3; D is perhaps TRBD2 (6 bases). The V and J ends lost 2 bases and 9 bases respectively, with 8 bases between them. The germline V gene encodes CDR1 MNHEY and CDR2 SVGEGT. CDR3 length: 12 amino acids. The CDR3 here is CASSYGGTEQFF. In nucleotides, the CDR3 is TGTGCCAGCAGTTACGGCGGGACTGAGCAGTTCTTC.

This clonotype was detected a few times. V gene TRBV5-8 combines with J gene TRBJ1-5; the D is unclear. CDR1 and CDR2 (germline): SGHTS, YDEGEE. There are 14 residues in the CDR3. V lost 4 bases, J lost 6 bases, and 14 bases lay in between. DNA for the CDR3: TGTGCCAGCAGCCCCCCCCCCTCGGGTCAGCCCCAGCATTTT. Residues: CASSPPPSGQPQHF.

This clonotype was detected ten times or more. The rearrangement joins TRBV9 to TRBJ1-1; D unresolved. V was pared by 0 bases and J by 0 bases, with 12 bases between. The length of the CDR3 is 16 residues. CDR1 and CDR2 from the germline V gene are SGDLS and YYNGEE. CDR3 region: CASSVGPGALNTEAFF. In DNA form, the CDR3 reads TGTGCCAGCAGCGTAGGCCCGGGTGCTCTGAACACTGAAGCTTTCTTT.

This clonotype was counted at least ten times. The CDR3 sequence is CATSDSRTQGGVDTQYF. As DNA, the CDR3 is TGTGCCACCAGTGATTCCCGAACACAGGGAGGTGTAGATACGCAGTATTTT. V is TRBV24-1 and J is TRBJ2-3; possibly TRBD1 or TRBD2 for D (6 bases each). The CDR3 is 17 amino acids. The germline gives CDR1 KGHDR, CDR2 SFDVKD. Trimming removed 2 bases at V and 5 bases at J, with 19 bases between.

Ten or more counts support this clonotype. V and J are TRBV5-1 and TRBJ2-1; 8 bases align to TRBD2. CDR3 length: 15 amino acids. V gave up 6 bases and J gave up 4 bases; unmatched junction bases: 9. Germline V gene data show CDR1 as SGHRS and CDR2 as YFSETQ. The CDR3 spells CASILTSGGYNEQFF. In DNA form, the CDR3 reads TGCGCCAGCATCTTAACTAGCGGTGGGTACAATGAGCAGTTCTTC. Variable domain in full (rest from reference TRBV5-1 and TRBJ2-1): KAGVTQTPRYLIKTRGQQVTLSCSPISGHRSVSWYQQTPGQGLQFLFEYFSETQRNKGNFPGRFSGRQFSNSRSEMNVSTLELGDSALYLCASILTSGGYNEQFFGPGTRLTVL.

In this sample, this clonotype turned up many times. The chain has TRBV6-1 and TRBJ1-2; D unclear. The V end lost 7 bases, the J end lost 2 bases, and 17 bases lay between the germline ends. The CDR3 totals 15 residues. Germline V lookup: CDR1 MNHNS, CDR2 SASEGT. The CDR3 coding sequence is TGTGCCAGCACCACCGGGCAGTTTGAGAACTATGGCTACACCTTC. Translating it yields CASTTGQFENYGYTF.

This clonotype showed up many times. The J gene is TRBJ2-3, the V gene TRBV3-1, with D perhaps matching TRBD1 (5 bases). Trimming shortened V by 2 bases and J by 2 bases, and 11 bases separated the two germline ends. The germline gives CDR1 LGHDT, CDR2 YNNKEL (reference sequence). CDR3 length: 15 amino acids. CDR3 in amino acids: CASSQKRQPTDTQYF. CDR3 coding DNA: TGTGCCAGCAGCCAAAAAAGACAGCCCACAGATACGCAGTATTTT.

This clonotype was seen once. A much larger clone sits a single nucleotide away, making a read error possible. This sequence joins TRBV10-2 and TRBJ1-5, with 9 bases that match TRBD1. The V and J ends lost 6 bases and 2 bases, in that order; junction bases with no gene match: 8. The germline CDR1 and CDR2 sequences are WSHSY and SAAADI. The CDR3 is 16 residues long. The CDR3 spells CASRPQGAEGNQPQHF. The CDR3 DNA reads TGCGCCAGCAGACCACAGGGGGCTGAGGGCAATCAGCCCCAGCATTTT.

This clonotype was counted at least ten times. The genes are TRBV20-1 and TRBJ2-2; D gene ambiguous. CDR1 and CDR2 (germline): DFQATT, SNEGSKA (reference sequence). Trimming stripped 5 bases from V and 1 base from J, with 11 bases between. This CDR3 comprises 14 residues. CDR3 sequence: CSAPGALNTGELFF. The CDR3, as DNA: TGCAGTGCTCCTGGCGCGCTGAACACCGGGGAGCTGTTTTTT.